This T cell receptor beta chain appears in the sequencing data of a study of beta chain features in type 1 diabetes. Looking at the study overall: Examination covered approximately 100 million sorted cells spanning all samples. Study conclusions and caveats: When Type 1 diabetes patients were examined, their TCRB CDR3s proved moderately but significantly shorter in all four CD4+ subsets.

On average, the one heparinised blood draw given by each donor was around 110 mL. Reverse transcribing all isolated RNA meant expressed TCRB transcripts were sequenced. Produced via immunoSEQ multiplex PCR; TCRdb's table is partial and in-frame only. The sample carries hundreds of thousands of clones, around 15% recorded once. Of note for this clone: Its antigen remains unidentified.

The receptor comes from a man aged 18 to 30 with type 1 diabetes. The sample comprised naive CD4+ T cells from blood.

CDR3 sequence: CAWSVQPSNQPQHF. DNA for the CDR3: TGTGCCTGGAGTGTACAGCCTAGCAATCAGCCCCAGCATTTT. This sequence joins TRBV30 and TRBJ1-5, with D hard to call. This CDR3 is built from 14 residues. CDR1 and CDR2 from the germline V gene are GTSNPN and SVGIG (reference sequence). V was trimmed by 0 bases and J by 0 bases, leaving 6 bases between them.